Listed below are T cell receptor beta chains from one sample, sequenced in a study of blood T cell repertoires in COVID-19. The repertoire was sequenced with immunoSEQ multiplex PCR; TCRdb's copy has only in-frame clones and lacks some. The sample yields roughly 100,000 clones, roughly 87% seen once. Material for sequencing was peripheral blood. These TCRs come from a human donor in a cohort sampled during active COVID-19. Each CDR3 is given with its conserved first and last residue. Fields, in order: J gene, V gene, D gene, clone size, CDR3 protein, CDR3 DNA. D genes are given only for firm matches. Clone size appears in some rows only: once, few, many, or a class for an expanded clone.

TRBJ2-7 | TRBV18 | TRBD1 | once | CASSPSGTVSYEQYF | TGTGCCAGCTCACCGTCTGGGACAGTCTCCTACGAGCAGTACTTC
TRBJ1-3 | TRBV6-5 | . | many | CASSPSSGNTIYF | TGTGCCAGCAGTCCTAGCTCTGGAAACACCATATATTTT
TRBJ2-7 | TRBV7-8 | . | . | CASSLGQGGAEQYF | TGTGCCAGCAGCTTAGGGCAGGGAGGCGCCGAGCAGTACTTC
TRBJ1-2 | TRBV28 | TRBD1 | . | CASSLSSDRGRSAGYTF | TGTGCCAGCAGTTTATCCTCGGACAGGGGGCGCTCGGCTGGCTACACCTTC
TRBJ2-7 | TRBV6-5 | . | . | CASRLEDGGYEQYF | TGTGCCAGCAGACTCGAGGACGGGGGTTACGAGCAGTACTTC
TRBJ1-2 | TRBV7-9 | . | . | CASSLAGGPPSLYTF | TGTGCCAGCAGCTTAGCGGGGGGGCCTCCGTCCCTCTACACCTTC
TRBJ2-7 | TRBV19 | TRBD2 | . | CAAGRVNEQYF | TGTGCCGCGGGGAGGGTCAACGAGCAGTACTTC
TRBJ1-1 | TRBV6-5 | . | . | CASKRSRDTEAFF | TGTGCCAGCAAACGTTCGCGAGACACTGAAGCTTTCTTT
TRBJ2-3 | TRBV4-1 | . | . | CASSRAVSGSTDTQYF | TGCGCCAGCAGCCGGGCAGTCAGCGGGAGCACAGATACGCAGTATTTT
TRBJ2-7 | TRBV29-1 | TRBD1 | . | CSVWGTGRTYEQYF | TGCAGCGTGTGGGGGACAGGGCGAACCTACGAGCAGTACTTC
TRBJ2-6 | TRBV5-4 | TRBD2 | once | CASRAREAKFPGANVLTF | TGTGCCAGCAGAGCCCGGGAGGCAAAATTTCCCGGGGCCAACGTCCTGACTTTC
TRBJ2-3 | TRBV28 | TRBD1 | . | CASSSGATGSDTQYF | TGTGCCAGCAGTTCTGGAGCGACAGGGTCAGATACGCAGTATTTT
TRBJ2-7 | TRBV5-1 | . | . | CASRDYLWEQYF | TGCGCCAGCAGGGACTATCTCTGGGAGCAGTACTTC
TRBJ2-1 | TRBV7-3 | TRBD2 | . | CASSLFRAASGGYEQFF | TGTGCCAGCAGCTTATTCCGCGCGGCTAGCGGGGGGTACGAGCAGTTCTTC
TRBJ2-5 | TRBV9 | . | . | CASSGPGGTTQETQYF | TGTGCCAGCAGCGGCCCCGGGGGGACAACTCAAGAGACCCAGTACTTC
TRBJ2-5 | TRBV9 | TRBD2 | . | CASSRAGGRGETQYF | TGTGCCAGCAGCCGGGCGGGGGGCCGCGGAGAGACCCAGTACTTC
TRBJ2-1 | TRBV5-1 | TRBD1 | . | CASRPEATGINEQFF | TGCGCCAGCAGACCGGAGGCGACAGGGATAAATGAGCAGTTCTTC
TRBJ1-4 | TRBV29-1 | . | . | CSVLSVNAEKLFF | TGCAGCGTGCTCTCGGTAAATGCTGAAAAACTGTTTTTT
TRBJ2-3 | TRBV28 | . | . | CASNPYSSTDTQYF | TGTGCCAGCAACCCCTATTCTAGCACAGATACGCAGTATTTT
TRBJ2-3 | TRBV4-1 | . | . | CASSRGPAETSTDTQYF | TGCGCCAGCAGCAGGGGTCCCGCGGAGACTAGCACAGATACGCAGTATTTT
TRBJ2-1 | TRBV10-3 | TRBD2 | . | CAISETVSGSYNEQFF | TGTGCCATCAGTGAGACGGTTAGCGGGTCATACAATGAGCAGTTCTTC
TRBJ2-7 | TRBV3-1/TRBV3-2 | TRBD2 | few | CASSQGTSGSYEQYF | TGTGCCAGCAGCCAAGGGACTAGCGGGAGCTACGAGCAGTACTTC
TRBJ1-5 | TRBV27 | TRBD1 | . | CASSFGTGGSQPQHF | TGTGCCAGCAGTTTCGGGACAGGGGGCTCTCAGCCCCAGCATTTT
TRBJ2-1 | TRBV5-4 | TRBD2 | . | CASSFNAGGPNNEQFF | TGTGCCAGCAGCTTCAATGCGGGGGGTCCTAACAATGAGCAGTTCTTC
TRBJ2-5 | TRBV11-2 | . | . | CASSLVPQETQYF | TGTGCCAGCAGCTTAGTTCCTCAAGAGACCCAGTACTTC
TRBJ2-7 | TRBV7-9 | TRBD1 | . | CASSFAEGAHEQYF | TGTGCCAGCAGCTTTGCCGAGGGGGCCCACGAGCAGTACTTC
TRBJ2-5 | TRBV6-2/TRBV6-3 | TRBD2 | . | CASSYSSSRRGQETQYF | TGTGCCAGCAGTTACTCGTCTTCTAGGCGGGGGCAAGAGACCCAGTACTTC
TRBJ2-5 | TRBV2 | . | once | CASSVQGLQETQYF | TGTGCCAGCAGTGTTCAGGGCTTACAAGAGACCCAGTACTTC
TRBJ2-5 | TRBV19 | TRBD2 | . | CASNAGTRETQYF | TGTGCCAGTAACGCAGGGACTAGAGAGACCCAGTACTTC
TRBJ2-3 | TRBV27 | TRBD2 | . | CASSLSNGGEYTDTQYF | TGTGCCAGCAGTTTATCGAATGGGGGGGAATACACAGATACGCAGTATTTT
TRBJ1-1 | TRBV7-2 | . | . | CASSSQGRNTEAFF | TGTGCCAGCAGCTCCCAGGGTCGAAACACTGAAGCTTTCTTT
TRBJ2-1 | TRBV19 | . | . | CASQQSGYEQFF | TGTGCCAGCCAACAGTCCGGCTATGAGCAGTTCTTC
TRBJ2-2 | TRBV5-6 | TRBD1 | . | CASLRQGKPEWLFF | TGTGCCAGCCTCAGACAGGGGAAGCCCGAATGGCTGTTTTTT